The next 23 T cell receptor beta chains were all read from a single sample in a study of radiation and T cells in renal cell carcinoma. Time point described: baseline pretreatment blood. The sample's treatment: 15 Gy SBRT to primary tumor, nephrectomy 4 weeks later. Here immunoSEQ multiplex PCR was the method, and the copy in TCRdb shows in-frame clones only, minus some. In the table there are 110,000 to 150,000 clones, around nine tenths of which are singletons. Specimen: blood, collected from a patient whose treatment included radiotherapy and nephrectomy. The receptors stem from a woman in her forties or fifties with renal cell carcinoma.

Only one count was recorded for this clone. The gene calls are TRBV5-4 and TRBJ1-2; TRBD1 matches 9 bases. This CDR3 is built from 14 residues. Germline values: CDR1 SGHNT, CDR2 YYREEE (reference sequence). V was pared by 3 bases and J by 5 bases, with 5 bases of the junction left unmatched. CDR3 sequence: CASSSQGAGYGYTF. The CDR3 nucleotides are TGTGCCAGCAGCTCACAGGGGGCTGGGTATGGCTACACCTTC.

V gene TRBV7-9 combines with J gene TRBJ1-1; D call uncertain. CDR1 is SEHNR and CDR2 is FQNEAQ in the germline V gene (reference sequence). The CDR3 is made up of 15 amino acids. The V and J ends lost 1 base and 1 base respectively, with 10 bases between them. The CDR3 region is CASSLVAAPNTEAFF. The CDR3 DNA reads as TGTGCCAGCAGCTTAGTTGCAGCCCCGAACACTGAAGCTTTCTTT.

The V and J genes are TRBV5-5 and TRBJ1-2, with 11 bases that match TRBD1. V was clipped by 3 bases and J by 5 bases; unmatched bases: 3. Germline V gene lookup returns CDR1 SGHKS and CDR2 YYEKEE (reference sequence). This CDR3 region has 14 residues. CDR3 nucleotide sequence: TGTGCCAGCAGCTCGGGACAGGGGGAATATGGCTACACCTTC. Residues: CASSSGQGEYGYTF.

V gene TRBV4-1 combines with J gene TRBJ1-3; possible D gene TRBD1, 5 bases. The CDR3 is made up of 18 amino acids. Trimming left V 4 bases short and J 0 bases short, with 19 bases between. The germline V gene has CDR1 MGHRA and CDR2 YSYEKL. The CDR3 loop reads CASSPPGRDGSSGNTIYF. In DNA form, the CDR3 reads TGCGCCAGCAGCCCCCCGGGGAGGGACGGGAGCTCTGGAAACACCATATATTTT.

This chain connects TRBV19 to TRBJ2-1; D gene unclear. CDR3 length: 16 residues. The ends were cut back, 3 bases at V and 5 bases at J, with 17 bases in the middle. Germline V gene sequence: CDR1 LNHDA, CDR2 SQIVND (reference sequence). The CDR3 spells CASSMWARRLDNEQFF. The CDR3 region has the DNA TGTGCCAGTAGTATGTGGGCACGGCGGTTAGACAATGAGCAGTTCTTC.

The chain combines TRBV29-1 with TRBJ1-1; TRBD1 aligns across 11 bases. Germline CDR1 SQVTM, CDR2 ANQGSEA. V shed 5 bases and J 2 bases; nucleotides not matched to a gene: 7. The CDR3 extends over 15 amino acids. The CDR3 loop is CSVWTGGAENTEAFF. The CDR3, as DNA: TGCAGCGTTTGGACAGGGGGCGCAGAAAACACTGAAGCTTTCTTT.

This clone was seen a few times. The V call is TRBV7-8, the J call TRBJ2-2, with D hard to call. Germline values: CDR1 SGHVS, CDR2 FQNEAQ. Trimming shortened V by 5 bases and J by 0 bases, and 16 bases separated the two germline ends. The CDR3 is 17 residues long. The CDR3 sequence is CASSPTVGQANTGELFF. The CDR3 bases are TGTGCCAGCAGCCCGACTGTTGGGCAGGCGAACACCGGGGAGCTGTTTTTT.

This chain connects TRBV6-4 to TRBJ1-2, with D perhaps matching TRBD1 (5 bases). The CDR3 is 13 residues long. V was pared by 8 bases and J by 6 bases, with 16 bases between. Germline V CDR1 and CDR2: MRHNA, SNTAGT. The CDR3, as DNA: TGTGCCAGCCGGCAGGGTATCGGGGATGGCTACACCTTC. It yields the protein CASRQGIGDGYTF.

CDR3 sequence reads: CASSEEQGTADTQYF. The CDR3 DNA sequence: TGCGCCAGCAGCGAGGAACAGGGGACCGCAGATACGCAGTATTTT. V gene TRBV5-1 combines with J gene TRBJ2-3; 7 bases fit TRBD1. The CDR3 is 15 amino acids. V was clipped by 4 bases and J by 4 bases; unmatched bases: 9. Germline V gives CDR1 SGHRS, CDR2 YFSETQ.

V gene TRBV6-1 combines with J gene TRBJ2-1; 8 bases match TRBD1. The CDR3 loop spans 13 amino acids. Germline CDR1 reads MNHNS; CDR2 reads SASEGT. The J segment lost 7 bases and the V segment lost 4 bases, leaving 3 bases of the junction unmatched. The CDR3 DNA reads TGTGCCAGCAGTGGACAGGGGAGGAATGAGCAGTTCTTC. Amino acids: CASSGQGRNEQFF.

This chain uses TRBV4-1 with TRBJ2-7; 9 bases are shared with TRBD2. Germline lookup yields CDR1 MGHRA and CDR2 YSYEKL. CDR3 length: 16 amino acids. The J segment lost 2 bases and the V segment lost 2 bases, leaving 7 bases of the junction unmatched. DNA for the CDR3: TGCGCCAGCAGCCAAAGCCTAGCGGGGCCGGCCTACGAGCAGTACTTC. Translating gives CASSQSLAGPAYEQYF.

The chain joins TRBV18 to TRBJ2-4; the D is unclear. CDR1 and CDR2 (germline): KGHSH, LQKENI. Trimming cost V 2 bases and J 3 bases, with 17 bases left between them. CDR3 length: 17 residues. The CDR3 DNA is TGTGCCAGCTCACCAGGATGGCAGGCGGCCCTCAAAAACATTCAGTACTTC. It specifies CASSPGWQAALKNIQYF.

The chain uses TRBV5-4 and TRBJ1-4; the D gene is possibly TRBD1 (5 bases). Germline V gives CDR1 SGHNT, CDR2 YYREEE (reference sequence). Trimming removed 1 base at V and 8 bases at J, with 12 bases between. The length of the CDR3 is 14 residues. The CDR3 reads CASSLKGPGEKLFF. The CDR3 DNA is TGTGCCAGCAGCTTGAAGGGACCGGGGGAAAAACTGTTTTTT.

This clone has a single count. The rearrangement joins TRBV6-5 to TRBJ2-3, with 10 bases matching TRBD2. This CDR3 is built from 15 residues. Germline trimming cut 2 bases from V and 5 bases from J; bases unmatched to any gene: 4. Per the germline V gene, CDR1 is MNHEY and CDR2 is SVGAGI. The CDR3 region has the DNA TGTGCCAGCAGTTACCAGCGGGGGGGCGGAGATACGCAGTATTTT. Residues: CASSYQRGGGDTQYF.

This clone was counted between two and nine times. CDR3 sequence: CASSRQPGKQETQYF. CDR3 bases: TGTGCCAGCAGCCGACAGCCGGGGAAGCAAGAGACCCAGTACTTC. The chain uses TRBV7-3 and TRBJ2-5, with D possibly being TRBD1 or TRBD2 (5 bases each). The CDR3 extends over 15 amino acids. Trimming cost V 5 bases and J 2 bases, with 15 bases left between them. Germline CDR1 and CDR2: SGHTA and FQGTGA. The complete variable domain, with remaining parts taken from reference TRBV7-3 and TRBJ2-5, reads GAGVSQTPSNKVTEKGKYVELRCDPISGHTALYWYRQSLGQGPEFLIYFQGTGAADDSGLPNDRFFAVRPEGSVSTLKIQRTERGDSAVYLCASSRQPGKQETQYFGPGTRLLVL.

This sequence joins TRBV19 and TRBJ1-1; D is unclear. V was clipped by 7 bases and J by 7 bases, with 16 bases between them. Germline loops: CDR1 LNHDA, CDR2 SQIVND (reference sequence). The CDR3 is made up of 13 amino acids. CDR3 in amino acids: CASTVLGKNEAFF. CDR3 coding DNA: TGTGCCAGTACGGTTCTTGGGAAGAATGAAGCTTTCTTT.

This chain links TRBV5-4 with TRBJ2-5; 8 positions match TRBD1. The CDR3 spans 14 residues. CDR1 is SGHNT and CDR2 is YYREEE in the germline V gene (reference sequence). The trim removed 0 bases at V and 4 bases at J, leaving 2 bases unmatched. The DNA of the CDR3 is TGTGCCAGCAGCTTGGCCGGACAGGGAGAGACCCAGTACTTC. Translating it yields CASSLAGQGETQYF.

V usage is TRBV6-1 and J usage is TRBJ2-3; 9 bases align to TRBD2. Germline lookup yields CDR1 MNHNS and CDR2 SASEGT. The V and J ends lost 4 bases and 0 bases, in that order; junction bases with no gene match: 5. The CDR3 extends over 16 amino acids. The CDR3, as DNA: TGTGCCAGCAGTGGACCAGCGGGGGGTAGCACAGATACGCAGTATTTT. It translates to CASSGPAGGSTDTQYF.

This chain joins TRBV29-1 and TRBJ2-7, with TRBD2 identical over 9 bases. Germline V CDR1 and CDR2: SQVTM, ANQGSEA. This CDR3 contains 15 residues. V shed 6 bases, J shed 3 bases, and the junction held 12 bases outside the gene matches. In DNA form, the CDR3 reads TGCAGCGTAGAATCCCCCGCTAGCGGGAACTACGAGCAGTACTTC. Its translation is CSVESPASGNYEQYF.

V gene TRBV4-2 combines with J gene TRBJ2-3, with 11 nucleotides matching TRBD2. This CDR3 is 17 amino acids long. Germline V gene data show CDR1 as LGHNA and CDR2 as YNFKEQ. The V gene end was trimmed by 2 bases and the J gene end by 2 bases; junction bases not matched to a gene: 6. The CDR3 loop is CASSQPLAGAHTDTQYF. The CDR3, as DNA: TGTGCCAGCAGCCAACCACTAGCGGGGGCCCACACAGATACGCAGTATTTT.

The CDR3 coding sequence is TGTGCCAGTAGTCTCCAAGAGGGACAGGGATTTAATGGCTACACCTTC. Residues: CASSLQEGQGFNGYTF. This rearrangement joins TRBV19 to TRBJ1-2; 9 bases are shared with TRBD1. The ends lost 5 bases at V and 6 bases at J; junction bases unmatched: 13. Germline V CDR1 and CDR2: LNHDA, SQIVND (reference sequence). This CDR3 region has 16 residues.

Comment on this clone: Mismatch with germline at one junction end may stem from a read error. V is TRBV7-9 and J is TRBJ1-2, with D perhaps TRBD1 (5 bases). CDR1 SEHNR and CDR2 FQNEAQ come from the germline V gene (reference sequence). There are 12 residues in the CDR3. The CDR3 nucleotides read TGTGCCAGCAGCGACCAGGGCTATGACTACACCTTC. Protein sequence: CASSDQGYDYTF.

This clone occurred a few times. CDR3 nucleotides: TGTGCCAGTAGGGCGGAGGTTGGGAATTCACCCCTCCACTTT. As protein: CASRAEVGNSPLHF. This rearrangement joins TRBV19 to TRBJ1-6; no clear D. Germline V gene data show CDR1 as LNHDA and CDR2 as SQIVND (reference sequence). The CDR3 extends over 14 amino acids. Between the trimmed V and J ends, which lost 6 bases and 7 bases, there was a span of 13 bases.